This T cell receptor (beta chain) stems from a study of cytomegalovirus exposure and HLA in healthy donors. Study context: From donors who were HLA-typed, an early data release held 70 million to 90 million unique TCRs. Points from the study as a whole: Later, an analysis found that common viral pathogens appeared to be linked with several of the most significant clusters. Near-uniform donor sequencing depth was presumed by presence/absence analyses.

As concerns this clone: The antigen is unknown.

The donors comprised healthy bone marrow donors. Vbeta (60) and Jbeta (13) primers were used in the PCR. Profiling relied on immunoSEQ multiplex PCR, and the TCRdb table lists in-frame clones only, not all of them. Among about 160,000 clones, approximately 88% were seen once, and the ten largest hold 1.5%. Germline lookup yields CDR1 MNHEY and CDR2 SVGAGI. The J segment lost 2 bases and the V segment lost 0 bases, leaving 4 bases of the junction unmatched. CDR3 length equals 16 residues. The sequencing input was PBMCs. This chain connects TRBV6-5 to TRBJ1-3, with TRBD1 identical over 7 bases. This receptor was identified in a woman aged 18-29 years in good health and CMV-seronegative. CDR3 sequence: CASSYSYRGAGNTIYF. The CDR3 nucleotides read TGTGCCAGCAGTTACTCCTACAGGGGCGCTGGAAACACCATATATTTT.